Shown below are 5 T cell receptor beta chains from a single sample sequenced in a study of beta chain features in type 1 diabetes. The entirety of the isolated RNA underwent reverse transcription, so expressed TCRB transcripts were sequenced. The method was immunoSEQ multiplex PCR; TCRdb's version includes in-frame clones alone and lacks a portion of them. In the table there are almost 350,000 clones, less than 20% of which are singletons. Sequenced: naive CD4+ T cells from blood. Receptor source: a woman between 18 and 29 years old in good health.

This clone has only a few counts. This sample also contains other DNA sequences that code for the same CDR3. This chain uses TRBV18 with TRBJ2-7; 10 bases match TRBD1. The CDR3 is 18 amino acids. Germline CDR1 KGHSH, CDR2 LQKENI. The ends lost 2 bases at V and 4 bases at J; junction bases unmatched: 14. For the CDR3, the DNA is TGTGCCAGCTCACCAGGACGAGTTTCCGGGACAGGGGAGTACGAGCAGTACTTC. It yields the protein CASSPGRVSGTGEYEQYF.

This clone occurred a few times. V gene TRBV5-1 combines with J gene TRBJ1-4; D perhaps matches TRBD1 (6 bases). Germline CDR1 reads SGHRS; CDR2 reads YFSETQ. The CDR3 extends over 16 amino acids. V was clipped by 4 bases and J by 4 bases, with 17 bases between them. In DNA form, the CDR3 reads TGCGCCAGCAGCCCGGACGGGGGGCAGGGTAATGAAAAACTGTTTTTT. Amino acids: CASSPDGGQGNEKLFF.

V gene TRBV25-1 combines with J gene TRBJ1-4; TRBD1 matches 8 bases. The ends lost 4 bases at V and 9 bases at J; junction bases unmatched: 4. Germline CDR1 is MGHDK and CDR2 is SYGVNS. CDR3 length: 13 residues. The CDR3 loop is CASSARQGQKLFF. For the CDR3, the DNA is TGTGCCAGCAGTGCCAGACAGGGGCAAAAACTGTTTTTT.

This clone turned up a few times. This chain links TRBV29-1 with TRBJ1-2; 11 bases agree with TRBD1. This CDR3 comprises 12 residues. The V gene end was trimmed by 7 bases and the J gene end by 5 bases; junction bases not matched to a gene: 3. The germline gives CDR1 SQVTM, CDR2 ANQGSEA. This chain's CDR3 is CSAGQGAYGYTF. In DNA, the CDR3 is TGCAGCGCCGGACAGGGGGCATATGGCTACACCTTC.

V is TRBV5-1 and J is TRBJ2-4, with TRBD2 matching over 8 bases. The CDR3 runs to 18 residues. J was trimmed by 0 bases and V by 4 bases; bases with no gene match: 12. Looked up from germline, CDR1 is SGHRS and CDR2 is YFSETQ. In DNA, the CDR3 is TGCGCCAGCAGCCTCCGGCCGGGGGGGGATCTAGCCAAAAACATTCAGTACTTC. Translating it yields CASSLRPGGDLAKNIQYF.